This entry features one TCR beta chain sequence. This entry comes from a study of control samples from healthy donors and cancer patients. TCRdb's copy holds only in-frame clones and misses some; the assay was immunoSEQ multiplex PCR. The table shows about 80,000 clones, with 70% to 90% occurring only once. The CDR3 runs to 12 residues. The germline gives CDR1 LNHDA, CDR2 SQIVND (reference sequence). V lost 8 bases, J lost 4 bases, and 11 bases lay in between. The J gene is TRBJ1-2, the V gene TRBV19; a weak D match, TRBD1 (6 bases). Sequenced sample: blood. The sequence was obtained from a woman aged 50 to 60 in good health. The CDR3 DNA reads TGTGCCAGTTGCCCGGACAGCTATGGCTACACCTTC. This encodes CASCPDSYGYTF.